A selection of T cell receptor beta chains follows, all from one sample in a study of shared clonotypes between healthy human individuals. TCRdb's copy holds only in-frame clones and misses some; the assay was immunoSEQ multiplex PCR. This sample has about 2.3 million clones, with approximately 93% found just once. The specimen was naive CD4+ T cells from PBMCs. The receptors were sampled from a man aged 18 to 29 in good health. Some clones in this sample may be carry-over from other donors' samples. CDR3s include the opening cysteine and the closing phenylalanine or tryptophan. Fields, in order: clone size, D gene, V gene, J gene, CDR3 protein, CDR3 DNA. A D gene is named only where the DNA matches it firmly. For some rows the clone size is stated as once, few or many, or as a class when expanded; others skip it.

clone size: -
D gene: TRBD2
V gene: TRBV28
J gene: TRBJ2-3
CDR3 protein: CASSRRSGGTDTQYF
CDR3 DNA: TGTGCCAGCAGTCGGAGGAGCGGGGGCACAGATACGCAGTATTTT

clone size: once
D gene: -
V gene: TRBV7-9
J gene: TRBJ1-6
CDR3 protein: CASSFDNSPLHF
CDR3 DNA: TGTGCCAGCAGCTTTGATAATTCACCCCTCCACTTT

clone size: -
D gene: TRBD1
V gene: TRBV27
J gene: TRBJ2-7
CDR3 protein: CASSFGLPGQGSYEQYF
CDR3 DNA: TGTGCCAGCAGTTTTGGTCTCCCTGGACAGGGATCCTACGAGCAGTACTTC

clone size: -
D gene: -
V gene: TRBV7-8
J gene: TRBJ2-5
CDR3 protein: CASSLVGLVRGETQYF
CDR3 DNA: TGTGCCAGCAGCTTAGTAGGGCTAGTGAGAGGGGAGACCCAGTACTTC

clone size: -
D gene: -
V gene: TRBV6-5
J gene: TRBJ2-3
CDR3 protein: CASSYSGGTQYF
CDR3 DNA: TGTGCCAGCAGTTACAGCGGCGGTACGCAGTATTTT

clone size: -
D gene: TRBD2
V gene: TRBV2
J gene: TRBJ2-5
CDR3 protein: CASSRLAGREETQYF
CDR3 DNA: TGTGCCAGCAGTCGACTAGCGGGAAGGGAAGAGACCCAGTACTTC

clone size: once
D gene: -
V gene: TRBV5-1
J gene: TRBJ2-5
CDR3 protein: CASTSGPEGETQYF
CDR3 DNA: TGCGCCAGCACCTCGGGCCCGGAAGGAGAGACCCAGTACTTC

clone size: -
D gene: -
V gene: TRBV5-4
J gene: TRBJ2-5
CDR3 protein: CASSLAHSQETQYF
CDR3 DNA: TGTGCCAGCAGCTTGGCTCACAGCCAAGAGACCCAGTACTTC

clone size: -
D gene: TRBD2
V gene: TRBV28
J gene: TRBJ2-3
CDR3 protein: CASRQTSGSEYF
CDR3 DNA: TGTGCCAGCAGACAGACTAGCGGGAGTGAGTATTTT

clone size: -
D gene: -
V gene: TRBV27
J gene: TRBJ2-7
CDR3 protein: CASTPGTSPYEQYF
CDR3 DNA: TGTGCCAGTACCCCCGGGACAAGTCCCTACGAGCAGTACTTC

clone size: -
D gene: TRBD1
V gene: TRBV28
J gene: TRBJ1-1
CDR3 protein: CASSLYNQGAIAEAFF
CDR3 DNA: TGTGCCAGCAGTTTGTACAACCAGGGGGCAATCGCTGAAGCTTTCTTT

clone size: -
D gene: -
V gene: TRBV10-3
J gene: TRBJ2-3
CDR3 protein: CAAAPSGGTDTQYF
CDR3 DNA: TGTGCCGCTGCGCCGTCCGGGGGCACAGATACGCAGTATTTT

clone size: -
D gene: -
V gene: TRBV27
J gene: TRBJ1-2
CDR3 protein: CASSFSFQNYGYTF
CDR3 DNA: TGTGCCAGCAGTTTTAGTTTTCAGAACTATGGCTACACCTTC

clone size: -
D gene: -
V gene: TRBV6-1
J gene: TRBJ1-2
CDR3 protein: CASSEVGDYGYTF
CDR3 DNA: TGTGCCAGCAGTGAGGTGGGAGACTATGGCTACACCTTC

clone size: -
D gene: TRBD1
V gene: TRBV9
J gene: TRBJ2-1
CDR3 protein: CASSTRPGQNKLGEQFF
CDR3 DNA: TGTGCCAGCAGCACGCGGCCGGGACAGAATAAACTAGGGGAGCAGTTCTTC

clone size: -
D gene: -
V gene: TRBV6-5
J gene: TRBJ1-4
CDR3 protein: CASSYSAAGPNEKLFF
CDR3 DNA: TGTGCCAGCAGTTACTCGGCGGCAGGGCCTAATGAAAAACTGTTTTTT

clone size: -
D gene: TRBD1
V gene: TRBV25-1
J gene: TRBJ2-3
CDR3 protein: CASSRDRATDTQYF
CDR3 DNA: TGTGCCAGCAGCCGGGACAGGGCCACAGATACGCAGTATTTT

clone size: -
D gene: TRBD2
V gene: TRBV7-7
J gene: TRBJ2-3
CDR3 protein: CASSPTSGGNTDTQYF
CDR3 DNA: TGTGCCAGCAGCCCGACTAGCGGGGGGAACACAGATACGCAGTATTTT

clone size: -
D gene: TRBD2
V gene: TRBV27
J gene: TRBJ2-7
CDR3 protein: CATGTSGSVNEQYF
CDR3 DNA: TGTGCCACCGGGACTAGCGGGAGCGTAAACGAGCAGTACTTC

clone size: -
D gene: -
V gene: TRBV19
J gene: TRBJ1-1
CDR3 protein: CASRSDGGWDTEAFF
CDR3 DNA: TGTGCCAGTAGGTCCGATGGCGGTTGGGACACTGAAGCTTTCTTT

clone size: -
D gene: TRBD1
V gene: TRBV7-2
J gene: TRBJ1-2
CDR3 protein: CASSFPDRPTPNYGYTF
CDR3 DNA: TGTGCCAGCAGCTTCCCGGACAGGCCTACTCCTAACTATGGCTACACCTTC

clone size: -
D gene: -
V gene: TRBV7-2
J gene: TRBJ1-2
CDR3 protein: CASSLAVIDYGYTF
CDR3 DNA: TGTGCCAGCAGCTTAGCAGTAATTGACTATGGCTACACCTTC

clone size: -
D gene: TRBD1
V gene: TRBV6-1
J gene: TRBJ2-5
CDR3 protein: CASSEGQQETQYF
CDR3 DNA: TGTGCCAGCAGTGAGGGACAGCAAGAGACCCAGTACTTC

clone size: -
D gene: TRBD1
V gene: TRBV28
J gene: TRBJ2-7
CDR3 protein: CASCGQGRKSYEQYF
CDR3 DNA: TGTGCCAGCTGCGGACAGGGACGGAAGTCCTACGAGCAGTACTTC

clone size: once
D gene: -
V gene: TRBV2
J gene: TRBJ2-5
CDR3 protein: CASRRQETQYF
CDR3 DNA: TGTGCCAGCAGAAGACAAGAGACCCAGTACTTC

clone size: -
D gene: -
V gene: TRBV6-5
J gene: TRBJ1-4
CDR3 protein: CASSYTAGEKLFF
CDR3 DNA: TGTGCCAGCAGTTACACGGCCGGGGAAAAACTGTTTTTT

clone size: -
D gene: -
V gene: TRBV28
J gene: TRBJ2-1
CDR3 protein: CASSYSSSYNEQFF
CDR3 DNA: TGTGCCAGCTCTTACAGTAGCTCCTACAATGAGCAGTTCTTC

clone size: -
D gene: -
V gene: TRBV28
J gene: TRBJ1-2
CDR3 protein: CASSLRRGGRGGGYTF
CDR3 DNA: TGTGCCAGCAGTCTTCGACGCGGGGGGCGTGGGGGTGGCTACACCTTC

clone size: -
D gene: TRBD2
V gene: TRBV7-3
J gene: TRBJ2-1
CDR3 protein: CASSYLAGVEHEQFF
CDR3 DNA: TGTGCCAGCAGCTATCTAGCGGGAGTCGAGCATGAGCAGTTCTTC

clone size: -
D gene: -
V gene: TRBV21-1
J gene: TRBJ1-1
CDR3 protein: CASSGRDRGHTEAFF
CDR3 DNA: TGTGCCAGCAGCGGCCGGGACAGGGGGCACACTGAAGCTTTCTTT

clone size: -
D gene: TRBD1
V gene: TRBV11-2
J gene: TRBJ1-6
CDR3 protein: CASSLVQGFSPLHF
CDR3 DNA: TGTGCCAGCAGCTTAGTACAGGGGTTTTCACCCCTCCACTTT

clone size: -
D gene: -
V gene: TRBV12-5
J gene: TRBJ1-1
CDR3 protein: CASGLVPTGEAFF
CDR3 DNA: TGTGCTAGTGGTTTGGTACCAACGGGTGAAGCTTTCTTT

clone size: -
D gene: -
V gene: TRBV6-1
J gene: TRBJ2-1
CDR3 protein: CASSNLQGGEQFF
CDR3 DNA: TGTGCCAGCAGTAACTTGCAGGGTGGTGAGCAGTTCTTC

clone size: -
D gene: -
V gene: TRBV5-8
J gene: TRBJ1-2
CDR3 protein: CASTKGGWTLYGYTF
CDR3 DNA: TGTGCCAGCACCAAGGGAGGATGGACACTCTATGGCTACACCTTC

clone size: -
D gene: -
V gene: TRBV5-1
J gene: TRBJ2-1
CDR3 protein: CASSLLGVGNEQFF
CDR3 DNA: TGCGCCAGCAGCTTGTTGGGTGTCGGAAATGAGCAGTTCTTC

clone size: -
D gene: -
V gene: TRBV5-1
J gene: TRBJ2-5
CDR3 protein: CASSSTGAGSGETQYF
CDR3 DNA: TGCGCCAGCAGCTCGACCGGGGCCGGGTCCGGAGAGACCCAGTACTTC

clone size: -
D gene: -
V gene: TRBV5-1
J gene: TRBJ2-3
CDR3 protein: CASWAGAADTQYF
CDR3 DNA: TGCGCCAGCTGGGCAGGGGCGGCAGATACGCAGTATTTT

clone size: -
D gene: -
V gene: TRBV28
J gene: TRBJ1-4
CDR3 protein: CASSLSVIGPRVAKLFF
CDR3 DNA: TGTGCCAGCAGTTTATCCGTTATCGGGCCGAGAGTAGCTAAACTGTTTTTT

clone size: -
D gene: -
V gene: TRBV5-1
J gene: TRBJ1-4
CDR3 protein: CASSLGAEGEKLFF
CDR3 DNA: TGCGCCAGCAGCTTGGGGGCCGAAGGTGAAAAACTGTTTTTT

clone size: -
D gene: -
V gene: TRBV18
J gene: TRBJ2-1
CDR3 protein: CASSLLLDNEQFF
CDR3 DNA: TGTGCCAGCTCTCTACTACTTGACAATGAGCAGTTCTTC

clone size: -
D gene: TRBD2
V gene: TRBV7-2
J gene: TRBJ2-7
CDR3 protein: CASSLEREDYEQYF
CDR3 DNA: TGTGCCAGCAGCTTAGAACGGGAGGATTACGAGCAGTACTTC

clone size: -
D gene: -
V gene: TRBV6-5
J gene: TRBJ2-7
CDR3 protein: CASRFRDPREQYF
CDR3 DNA: TGTGCCAGCAGATTCCGGGACCCACGCGAGCAGTACTTC

clone size: -
D gene: TRBD2
V gene: TRBV10-1
J gene: TRBJ2-2
CDR3 protein: CASTRSRGSGELFF
CDR3 DNA: TGCGCCAGCACCCGGTCGCGGGGGTCCGGGGAGCTGTTTTTT

clone size: -
D gene: -
V gene: TRBV5-1
J gene: TRBJ2-5
CDR3 protein: CASSLGSEKETQYF
CDR3 DNA: TGCGCCAGCAGCTTGGGATCGGAGAAAGAGACCCAGTACTTC

clone size: -
D gene: -
V gene: TRBV30
J gene: TRBJ1-3
CDR3 protein: CAWGTDRSQISGNTIYF
CDR3 DNA: TGTGCCTGGGGAACCGACAGGTCCCAGATCTCTGGAAACACCATATATTTT

clone size: -
D gene: TRBD2
V gene: TRBV7-9
J gene: TRBJ2-2
CDR3 protein: CASSPVRFAGAEGELFF
CDR3 DNA: TGTGCCAGCAGCCCCGTGAGGTTCGCGGGAGCCGAGGGGGAGCTGTTTTTT